Listed here are 13 T cell receptor beta chains from one sample, sequenced in a study of blood T cell repertoires in COVID-19. Assay used: immunoSEQ multiplex PCR; TCRdb lists only in-frame clones, some missing. The repertoire includes about 210,000 clones, 83% of them detected once, and 7% to 10% sits in the top ten. The specimen was peripheral blood. The receptors here all came from a woman aged 50 to 60 with acute or convalescent COVID-19.

The V call is TRBV6-5, the J call TRBJ1-5; D not certain. The length of the CDR3 is 13 residues. V lost 2 bases, J lost 6 bases, and 8 bases lay in between. From germline, CDR1 is MNHEY and CDR2 SVGAGI. The CDR3 protein is CASSYRETQPQHF. The CDR3 nucleotides read TGTGCCAGCAGTTACCGGGAGACTCAGCCCCAGCATTTT.

This clone was counted only a few times. The chain joins TRBV28 to TRBJ2-3; tentatively, D is TRBD1 (6 bases). Trimming shortened V by 5 bases and J by 2 bases, and 11 bases separated the two germline ends. Germline CDR1 MDHEN, CDR2 SYDVKM. The length of the CDR3 is 14 residues. The CDR3: CASSPQGSTDTQYF. CDR3 sequence (DNA): TGTGCCAGCAGTCCCCAGGGGTCCACAGATACGCAGTATTTT.

This clone was counted a single time. This chain uses TRBV19 with TRBJ2-2; 13 nucleotides match TRBD2. There are 20 residues in the CDR3. Germline-derived CDR1 and CDR2 are LNHDA and SQIVND (reference sequence). After removal of 3 bases from V and 1 base from J, the junction contained 11 bases not matched to a gene. The CDR3: CASSMRRGLAGVGNTGELFF. The CDR3 DNA is TGTGCCAGTAGTATGAGACGAGGACTAGCGGGAGTGGGGAACACCGGGGAGCTGTTTTTT.

The CDR3, as DNA: TGTGCCACCAGTGACCCAGGGAGGGAGACCCAGTACTTC. This translates into CATSDPGRETQYF. The rearrangement joins TRBV24-1 to TRBJ2-5, with D possibly matching TRBD2 (6 bases). In germline, CDR1 is KGHDR, CDR2 SFDVKD. The V end was cut by 4 bases, the J end by 5 bases, with 10 bases between. There are 13 residues in the CDR3.

The chain couples TRBV7-6 to TRBJ2-5; D possibly corresponds to TRBD2 (6 bases). The germline gives CDR1 SGHVS, CDR2 FNYEAQ. Trimming took 5 bases from V and 4 from J, leaving 20 bases between them. This CDR3 region has 16 residues. CDR3 amino acids: CASSVGSGLGGETQYF. DNA of the CDR3: TGTGCCAGCAGCGTAGGAAGCGGGCTTGGGGGAGAGACCCAGTACTTC. Drawing the rest from reference TRBV7-6 and TRBJ2-5, the complete variable domain is GAGVSQSPRYKVTKRGQDVALRCDPISGHVSLYWYRQALGQGPEFLTYFNYEAQQDKSGLPNDRFSAERPEGSISTLTIQRTEQRDSAMYRCASSVGSGLGGETQYFGPGTRLLVL.

The chain combines TRBV19 with TRBJ2-7; TRBD1 is a possible D gene (5 bases). The CDR3 is made up of 11 amino acids. V was clipped by 5 bases and J by 6 bases, with 8 bases between them. The germline V gene encodes CDR1 LNHDA and CDR2 SQIVND (reference sequence). The CDR3 region has the DNA TGTGCCAGTAGTCCAGGGTTCGAGCAGTACTTC. Amino acid sequence: CASSPGFEQYF.

This chain joins TRBV7-3 and TRBJ2-1; a possible D gene is TRBD2 (6 bases). The CDR3 consists of 16 residues. V lost 5 bases, J lost 6 bases, and 20 bases lay in between. Germline V CDR1 and CDR2: SGHTA, FQGTGA. The CDR3 region has the DNA TGTGCCAGCAGCCCCCCCGGCCGGGAGTTCGGCAATGAGCAGTTCTTC. Translating gives CASSPPGREFGNEQFF.

The J gene is TRBJ2-5, the V gene TRBV24-1; D gene unclear. Trimming removed 3 bases at V and 5 bases at J, with 12 bases between. Germline-derived CDR1 and CDR2 are KGHDR and SFDVKD. The CDR3 loop spans 14 amino acids. In nucleotides, the CDR3 is TGTGCCACCAGTGATACCAATTCTAGGGAGACCCAGTACTTC. As protein: CATSDTNSRETQYF.

The chain has TRBV19 and TRBJ2-1; 13 bases line up with TRBD2. Per germline, CDR1 LNHDA and CDR2 SQIVND (reference sequence). Unmatched junction bases numbered 9, after V lost 4 bases and J lost 6 bases. This CDR3 is built from 17 residues. This CDR3 reads CASSTSWTSGSRNEQFF. Here the CDR3 DNA reads TGTGCCAGTAGTACCTCCTGGACTAGCGGGAGCCGCAATGAGCAGTTCTTC.

V and J are TRBV11-2 and TRBJ2-7, with TRBD2 as a possible D gene (6 bases). The CDR3 extends over 13 amino acids. The germline CDR1 and CDR2 sequences are SGHAT and FQNNGV. The germline V and J ends were trimmed by 6 bases and 2 bases, with 11 bases remaining between them. CDR3 DNA: TGTGCCAGCAGTTCCGGGAGCCCCTACGAGCAGTACTTC. Translating it yields CASSSGSPYEQYF.

The chain is built from TRBV6-5 and TRBJ1-1; no clear D. The CDR3 is 13 residues long. V was cut by 7 bases and J by 1 base, with 10 bases left in between. The germline V gene has CDR1 MNHEY and CDR2 SVGAGI. The CDR3 region has the DNA TGTGCCAGCAAGGAAAACAGGAACACTGAAGCTTTCTTT. Its protein product is CASKENRNTEAFF.

The chain employs TRBV10-3 and TRBJ2-7, with D perhaps matching TRBD2 (6 bases). V lost 3 bases, J lost 3 bases, and 12 bases lay in between. The length of the CDR3 is 14 residues. The germline CDR1 and CDR2 sequences are ENHRY and SYGVKD. The CDR3 DNA reads TGTGCCATCAGTGACGGCGGGGCTAACTACGAGCAGTACTTC. Amino acid sequence: CAISDGGANYEQYF.

The genes are TRBV11-2 and TRBJ1-6; D is undetermined. V dropped 2 bases and J dropped 0 bases, with 5 bases sitting between them. In germline, CDR1 is SGHAT, CDR2 FQNNGV. The CDR3 runs to 15 residues. The CDR3: CASSLISSYNSPLHF. Written as DNA, the CDR3 is TGTGCCAGCAGCTTAATTAGCTCCTATAATTCACCCCTCCACTTT. Combining the CDR3 with reference TRBV11-2 and TRBJ1-6 gives the whole variable domain EAGVAQSPRYKIIEKRQSVAFWCNPISGHATLYWYQQILGQGPKLLIQFQNNGVVDDSQLPKDRFSAERLKGVDSTLKIQPAKLEDSAVYLCASSLISSYNSPLHFGNGTRLTVT.